The 23 T cell receptor beta chains below come from one sample, sequenced in a study of T cell responses to AZD1222 COVID-19 vaccine. Method: immunoSEQ multiplex PCR; TCRdb's copy keeps in-frame clones and lacks some. The sample records roughly 140,000 clones, approximately 91% being singletons. Material: peripheral blood, obtained on day 0 of AZD1222 vaccination. Every receptor here comes from an adult in good health.

The V call is TRBV11-2, the J call TRBJ1-4; TRBD1 matches at 7 bases. J gave up 4 bases and V 6 bases, and 5 bases lay outside the gene matches. Germline V lookup: CDR1 SGHAT, CDR2 FQNNGV. This CDR3 contains 14 residues. The CDR3 loop is CASRARQGNEKLFF. CDR3 nucleotide sequence: TGTGCCAGCAGGGCAAGACAGGGTAATGAAAAACTGTTTTTT.

This clone was counted once. The V gene is TRBV7-6, the J gene TRBJ1-3; D might be TRBD1 (6 bases). From germline, CDR1 is SGHVS and CDR2 FNYEAQ. The CDR3 has 17 amino acids. With 1 base removed from V and 0 bases from J, the gap between germline ends came to 13 bases. This CDR3 is CASSLEGGALSGNTIYF. In nucleotides, the CDR3 is TGTGCCAGCAGCTTAGAGGGGGGGGCCCTCTCTGGAAACACCATATATTTT. The variable domain in full, completed from reference TRBV7-6 and TRBJ1-3, reads GAGVSQSPRYKVTKRGQDVALRCDPISGHVSLYWYRQALGQGPEFLTYFNYEAQQDKSGLPNDRFSAERPEGSISTLTIQRTEQRDSAMYRCASSLEGGALSGNTIYFGEGSWLTVV.

The chain employs TRBV3-1 (or the pseudogene TRBV3-2) and TRBJ1-4, with TRBD1 as a possible D gene (6 bases). The CDR3 sequence is 14 residues long. Trimming removed 4 bases from V and 8 bases from J, with 14 bases in between. Germline CDR1 LGHDT, CDR2 YNNKEL (reference sequence). This CDR3 is CASSPTGRNEKLFF. CDR3 nucleotide sequence: TGTGCCAGCAGCCCTACAGGGCGGAACGAAAAACTGTTTTTT.

The V and J genes are TRBV11-2 and TRBJ1-1; no definite D call. The CDR3 covers 14 residues. The germline V and J ends were trimmed by 7 bases and 4 bases, with 16 bases remaining between them. CDR1 and CDR2 from the germline V gene are SGHAT and FQNNGV. The CDR3 DNA follows: TGTGCCAGCATCAATATCAAACGTGGCACTGAAGCTTTCTTT. This sequence encodes CASINIKRGTEAFF.

V gene TRBV30 combines with J gene TRBJ1-2; D possibly corresponds to TRBD1 (5 bases). Trimming removed 0 bases from V and 8 bases from J, with 13 bases in between. Looked up from germline, CDR1 is GTSNPN and CDR2 is SVGIG (reference sequence). The CDR3 covers 13 residues. CDR3 amino acids: CAWSVGGAQGYTF. The CDR3, as DNA: TGTGCCTGGAGTGTTGGTGGGGCCCAGGGCTACACCTTC.

The chain uses TRBV29-1 and TRBJ1-4; 7 bases are shared with TRBD1. The J segment lost 6 bases and the V segment lost 7 bases, leaving 8 bases of the junction unmatched. This CDR3 contains 13 residues. Germline V gives CDR1 SQVTM, CDR2 ANQGSEA. In DNA, the CDR3 is TGCAGCGGTGCGACAGGGTTTTATGAAAAACTGTTTTTT. This gives the protein CSGATGFYEKLFF.

CDR3 amino acids: CASTLQGAEAFF. The DNA of the CDR3 is TGTGCCAGCACTCTACAGGGGGCTGAAGCTTTCTTT. This chain joins TRBV2 and TRBJ1-1; TRBD1 agrees at 8 bases. The CDR3 has 12 residues. V lost 7 bases, J lost 6 bases, and 4 bases stayed unmatched. The germline CDR1 and CDR2 sequences are SNHLY and FYNNEI.

This chain joins TRBV6-4 and TRBJ2-1, with 11 bases lining up with TRBD1. The junction had 7 bases not matched to a gene; V was cut back by 2 bases and J by 7 bases. There are 16 residues in the CDR3. Germline-derived CDR1 and CDR2 are MRHNA and SNTAGT. This CDR3 reads CASSDTPGQGGNEQFF. CDR3 nucleotides: TGTGCCAGCAGTGACACTCCGGGACAGGGGGGGAATGAGCAGTTCTTC.

The chain links TRBV6-5 to TRBJ1-5; TRBD1 aligns across 7 bases. The J segment lost 5 bases and the V segment lost 2 bases, leaving 0 bases of the junction unmatched. This CDR3 contains 13 residues. Germline CDR1 and CDR2: MNHEY and SVGAGI. For the CDR3, the DNA is TGTGCCAGCAGTTACAGGGGGCATCAGCCCCAGCATTTT. Its translation is CASSYRGHQPQHF.

J is TRBJ1-2 and V is TRBV5-4; D not resolved. The germline gives CDR1 SGHNT, CDR2 YYREEE (reference sequence). The CDR3 has 14 residues. Trimming stripped 3 bases from V and 0 bases from J, with 9 bases between. The chain's CDR3 is CASSSTGANYGYTF. CDR3 bases: TGTGCCAGCAGCTCCACCGGGGCTAACTATGGCTACACCTTC.

The chain couples TRBV7-9 to TRBJ1-3; possible D gene TRBD1, 5 bases. CDR1 is SEHNR, CDR2 FQNEAQ, per germline (reference sequence). This CDR3 contains 17 residues. V was cut by 1 base and J by 0 bases, with 13 bases left in between. The CDR3 region has the DNA TGTGCCAGCAGCTTAGAATTCACAGGAGACTCTGGAAACACCATATATTTT. Protein product: CASSLEFTGDSGNTIYF.

The chain links TRBV6-5 to TRBJ2-5, with TRBD2 as a possible D gene (7 bases). CDR3 length: 16 amino acids. CDR1 MNHEY and CDR2 SVGAGI come from the germline V gene. Trimming took 4 bases from V and 3 from J, leaving 18 bases between them. CDR3: CASSFLKGGEKETQYF. CDR3 coding DNA: TGTGCCAGCAGTTTCCTGAAAGGGGGGGAGAAAGAGACCCAGTACTTC.

The J gene is TRBJ2-7, the V gene TRBV3-1 (or the pseudogene TRBV3-2); TRBD1 matches 10 bases. CDR1 and CDR2 from the germline V gene are LGHDT and YNNKEL (reference sequence). The junction had 8 bases not matched to a gene; V was cut back by 4 bases and J by 2 bases. The CDR3 totals 16 residues. CDR3 bases: TGTGCCAGCAGCCCCACTCGGACAGGGGGGACCTACGAGCAGTACTTC. The encoded protein is CASSPTRTGGTYEQYF.

The V call is TRBV11-2, the J call TRBJ2-5; D perhaps matches TRBD2 (5 bases). The CDR3 contains 14 residues. The V gene lost 4 bases and the J gene lost 2 bases, with 11 bases spanning the gap. Germline CDR1 reads SGHAT; CDR2 reads FQNNGV. CDR3 DNA: TGTGCCAGCAGCTCAGTTGGACTTCAAGAGACCCAGTACTTC. This translates into CASSSVGLQETQYF.

This chain links TRBV20-1 with TRBJ2-7; 9 bases match TRBD1. Germline V CDR1 and CDR2: DFQATT, SNEGSKA (reference sequence). The CDR3 has 11 residues. V lost 7 bases, J lost 2 bases, and 0 bases stayed unmatched. CDR3 amino acids: CSGQGAYEQYF. The CDR3 region has the DNA TGCAGTGGACAGGGGGCCTACGAGCAGTACTTC.

This chain connects TRBV15 to TRBJ2-4, with TRBD1 as a possible D gene (6 bases). The CDR3 has 16 amino acids. Germline V lookup: CDR1 LNHNV, CDR2 YYDKDF (reference sequence). V lost 4 bases, J lost 0 bases, and 13 bases lay in between. CDR3 protein: CATSKRGTLAKNIQYF. DNA for the CDR3: TGTGCCACCAGCAAAAGGGGGACCTTAGCCAAAAACATTCAGTACTTC.

The V call is TRBV5-4, the J call TRBJ2-2, with a possible D match to TRBD1 (5 bases). Germline V gene sequence: CDR1 SGHNT, CDR2 YYREEE (reference sequence). The V end was cut by 4 bases, the J end by 7 bases, with 14 bases between. The CDR3 spans 14 residues. The CDR3 sequence is CASSGAPIHGELFF. Written as DNA, the CDR3 is TGTGCCAGCAGCGGGGCTCCCATCCACGGGGAGCTGTTTTTT.

This rearrangement joins TRBV10-2 to TRBJ1-2, with 7 bases lining up with TRBD1. The germline CDR1 and CDR2 sequences are WSHSY and SAAADI. V lost 10 bases and J lost 7; bases outside the gene matches: 12. The CDR3 runs to 13 residues. The CDR3 DNA sequence: TGCGCCACCAAGGCGGGACAGTATGCTGGCTACACCTTC. This encodes CATKAGQYAGYTF.

The chain couples TRBV5-5 to TRBJ1-1, with TRBD1 matching over 8 bases. CDR3 length: 13 amino acids. Unmatched junction bases numbered 5, after V lost 6 bases and J lost 4 bases. Germline V gene sequence: CDR1 SGHKS, CDR2 YYEKEE (reference sequence). CDR3 bases: TGTGCCAGCACCCGAACAGGGGGCACTGAAGCTTTCTTT. Encoded protein: CASTRTGGTEAFF.

This sequence joins TRBV4-2 and TRBJ1-4, with 7 nucleotides matching TRBD1. After removal of 5 bases from V and 6 bases from J, the junction contained 15 bases not matched to a gene. This CDR3 comprises 17 residues. Germline V CDR1 and CDR2: LGHNA, YNFKEQ. CDR3 sequence (DNA): TGTGCCAGCAGCAGCCTTCTCACCGGGACAGCTCATGAAAAACTGTTTTTT. Encoded protein: CASSSLLTGTAHEKLFF.

The rearrangement joins TRBV25-1 to TRBJ1-2; D gene uncertain. CDR3 length equals 13 residues. The V gene lost 3 bases and the J gene lost 4 bases, with 9 bases spanning the gap. CDR1 is MGHDK and CDR2 is SYGVNS in the germline V gene. CDR3 region: CASSDPGAYGYTF. CDR3 bases: TGTGCCAGCAGTGACCCGGGCGCCTATGGCTACACCTTC.

V gene TRBV19 combines with J gene TRBJ1-2; D perhaps matches TRBD1 (5 bases). V lost 1 base and J lost 3, with 9 bases in between. CDR3 length: 14 residues. Germline lookup yields CDR1 LNHDA and CDR2 SQIVND (reference sequence). The CDR3 loop is CASSIVLTDYGYTF. CDR3 sequence (DNA): TGTGCCAGTAGTATAGTTCTGACAGACTATGGCTACACCTTC.

The chain employs TRBV4-2 and TRBJ1-4; D might be TRBD1 (5 bases). The germline V gene has CDR1 LGHNA and CDR2 YNFKEQ. The CDR3 contains 16 residues. V was cut by 1 base and J by 8 bases, with 17 bases left in between. CDR3 DNA: TGTGCCAGCAGCCAAGCTACAGCGGGGGGGGGAGAAAAACTGTTTTTT. Protein sequence: CASSQATAGGGEKLFF.